A selection of T cell receptor beta chains follows, all from one sample in a study of blood T cell repertoires in COVID-19. Assay: immunoSEQ multiplex PCR; the TCRdb copy retains only in-frame clones and omits some. The sample consists of roughly 140,000 clones, about four fifths of them appearing once. Material for sequencing was peripheral blood. These receptor sequences come from a man aged 70-80 years with acute or convalescent COVID-19. The CDR3 runs from the conserved cysteine through the conserved F or W. Fields, in order: CDR3 DNA, CDR3 protein, V gene, J gene, clone size, D gene. D genes are given only for firm matches. Not every row has a clone size; where given, it reads once, few, many or a size class.

DNA: TGCAGTGCTAGTAAAGGAGCGGCCTGGGGCTCCTACGAGCAGTACTTC
CDR3: CSASKGAAWGSYEQYF
V: TRBV20-1
J: TRBJ2-7
size: NA
D: NA

DNA: TGTGCCAGCAGCCAAGGCGGGAGGGCCAACATTCAGTACTTC
CDR3: CASSQGGRANIQYF
V: TRBV3-1/TRBV3-2
J: TRBJ2-4
size: NA
D: TRBD2

DNA: TGTGCCAGCAGCGTCGGGACAGGGGGTTCACCCCTCCACTTT
CDR3: CASSVGTGGSPLHF
V: TRBV5-6
J: TRBJ1-6
size: NA
D: TRBD1

DNA: TGTGCCAGCAGCACTGACAGGGAAAACAGAAACACTGAAGCTTTCTTT
CDR3: CASSTDRENRNTEAFF
V: TRBV7-6
J: TRBJ1-1
size: NA
D: TRBD1

DNA: TGTGCCAGCAGCACCGGGACAACTAATCAGCCCCAGCATTTT
CDR3: CASSTGTTNQPQHF
V: TRBV5-5
J: TRBJ1-5
size: few
D: NA

DNA: TGTGCCAGCAGCTTAGACAGACTAAGCGGGTATGGCTACACCTTC
CDR3: CASSLDRLSGYGYTF
V: TRBV11-2
J: TRBJ1-2
size: NA
D: NA

DNA: TGTGCCAGCAGTCCCCCAGCAGGGGGCCCTCGCGATGAGCAGTTCTTC
CDR3: CASSPPAGGPRDEQFF
V: TRBV3-1/TRBV3-2
J: TRBJ2-1
size: NA
D: TRBD1

DNA: TGTGCCAGTAGTAAGGGGTGGGCCTACAATGAGCAGTTCTTC
CDR3: CASSKGWAYNEQFF
V: TRBV19
J: TRBJ2-1
size: NA
D: NA

DNA: TGTGCCAGCAGTTGGACAGGGGGCGTGGGTCAGCCCCAGCATTTT
CDR3: CASSWTGGVGQPQHF
V: TRBV6-2/TRBV6-3
J: TRBJ1-5
size: NA
D: TRBD1

DNA: TGCGCCAGCAGCTTGGGGGAGCGTACGCAGTATTTT
CDR3: CASSLGERTQYF
V: TRBV5-1
J: TRBJ2-3
size: NA
D: NA

DNA: TGTGCCAGTAGCCTGACAGGGCCCGGCAATCAGCCCCAGCATTTT
CDR3: CASSLTGPGNQPQHF
V: TRBV19
J: TRBJ1-5
size: NA
D: TRBD1

DNA: TGTGCCAGCAGCCTTCTCGCCCGGGCAGGACTCCGTGCCTACACCTTC
CDR3: CASSLLARAGLRAYTF
V: TRBV27
J: TRBJ1-2
size: NA
D: NA

DNA: TGCGCCAGCAGCCCGGGGACAGTCATGGACTATGGCTACACCTTC
CDR3: CASSPGTVMDYGYTF
V: TRBV5-1
J: TRBJ1-2
size: NA
D: TRBD1

DNA: TGTGCCAGCAGCTTGGTCGGGGGGGACGCCTACAATGAGCAGTTCTTC
CDR3: CASSLVGGDAYNEQFF
V: TRBV7-6
J: TRBJ2-1
size: NA
D: TRBD2

DNA: TGCGCCAGCAGGGAGCGTGGAGGGGTTGTCGGGAATCAGCCCCAGCATTTT
CDR3: CASRERGGVVGNQPQHF
V: TRBV10-1
J: TRBJ1-5
size: NA
D: NA

DNA: TGTGCCAGCAGTCACCCGGCGTGGCGGGGGGGAGAGACCCAGTACTTC
CDR3: CASSHPAWRGGETQYF
V: TRBV11-2
J: TRBJ2-5
size: NA
D: TRBD2

DNA: TGTGCCAGCAGTTACTATGCGGACTTACCCTACGAGCAGTACTTC
CDR3: CASSYYADLPYEQYF
V: TRBV6-5
J: TRBJ2-7
size: NA
D: NA

DNA: TGTGCCAGTAGAGGACAGGGGAGAAACACCGGGGAGCTGTTTTTT
CDR3: CASRGQGRNTGELFF
V: TRBV3-1/TRBV3-2
J: TRBJ2-2
size: NA
D: TRBD1

DNA: TGTGCCAGCAGCTTGGGTCGGGGGGCTTTTTCCTACGAGCAGTACTTC
CDR3: CASSLGRGAFSYEQYF
V: TRBV5-8
J: TRBJ2-7
size: NA
D: NA

DNA: TGCAGCGTTGAAGAACTGTCCCCCTACGAGCAGTACTTC
CDR3: CSVEELSPYEQYF
V: TRBV29-1
J: TRBJ2-7
size: NA
D: NA

DNA: TGTGCCAGCAGCTGGGGCGGGAGGTACAATGAGCAGTTCTTC
CDR3: CASSWGGRYNEQFF
V: TRBV5-6
J: TRBJ2-1
size: NA
D: TRBD2

DNA: TGTGCCATCAGTGCGACAGGGCGGGATGAAAAACTGTTTTTT
CDR3: CAISATGRDEKLFF
V: TRBV10-3
J: TRBJ1-4
size: NA
D: TRBD1

DNA: TGTGCCAGTAGTATAGATCTAGGTACTGAGCAGTTCTTC
CDR3: CASSIDLGTEQFF
V: TRBV19
J: TRBJ2-1
size: NA
D: NA

DNA: TGCGCCAGCAGAGAGGTTGGGAGGTATGAGCAGTTCTTC
CDR3: CASREVGRYEQFF
V: TRBV4-1
J: TRBJ2-1
size: NA
D: NA

DNA: TGTGCCAGCAGGAGTAGCGGGAGGCAACCCTACGAGCAGTACTTC
CDR3: CASRSSGRQPYEQYF
V: TRBV3-1/TRBV3-2
J: TRBJ2-7
size: NA
D: TRBD2

DNA: TGCGCCAGCTACGGAGGGATCTCTGGGGCCAACGTCCTGACTTTC
CDR3: CASYGGISGANVLTF
V: TRBV5-1
J: TRBJ2-6
size: once
D: NA

DNA: TGTGCCAGCATCGAAAGCGGGGGGACACTCTATGGCTACACCTTC
CDR3: CASIESGGTLYGYTF
V: TRBV7-8
J: TRBJ1-2
size: NA
D: NA

DNA: TGTGCCAGCAGCTTACTAACCAACTCTGGAAACACCATATATTTT
CDR3: CASSLLTNSGNTIYF
V: TRBV7-2
J: TRBJ1-3
size: NA
D: NA

DNA: TGTGCCAGCAGTTTATCGCGTCAGGTGTTCGCCGAGCAGTACTTC
CDR3: CASSLSRQVFAEQYF
V: TRBV27
J: TRBJ2-7
size: many
D: NA

DNA: TGTGCCAGCAGAGGACAGGGGGCGGGGGAGCAGTTCTTC
CDR3: CASRGQGAGEQFF
V: TRBV4-2
J: TRBJ2-1
size: NA
D: TRBD1

DNA: TGTGCCAGCCACCCGGTGAACACTGAAGCTTTCTTT
CDR3: CASHPVNTEAFF
V: TRBV7-9
J: TRBJ1-1
size: NA
D: NA

DNA: TGCGCCAGCAGTGAGCTTGAAAGCGCGGGGTACAATGAGCAGTTCTTC
CDR3: CASSELESAGYNEQFF
V: TRBV10-1
J: TRBJ2-1
size: once
D: NA

DNA: TGTGCCAGCAGCTTACGGACAGACACCGGGGAGCTGTTTTTT
CDR3: CASSLRTDTGELFF
V: TRBV7-9
J: TRBJ2-2
size: NA
D: NA

DNA: TGTGCCAGCAGCTTGTGGGACAGGGTGGGCGGCTACACCTTC
CDR3: CASSLWDRVGGYTF
V: TRBV5-4
J: TRBJ1-2
size: NA
D: TRBD1

DNA: TGTGCCAGCAGCTTAGTTGGGGGAGGAACTGGGGAGCAGTACTTC
CDR3: CASSLVGGGTGEQYF
V: TRBV7-2
J: TRBJ2-7
size: NA
D: NA

DNA: TGTGCCAGCAGTTACGGGACCCAGGGGTCCGAGACCCAGTACTTC
CDR3: CASSYGTQGSETQYF
V: TRBV6-5
J: TRBJ2-5
size: NA
D: NA

DNA: TGTGCCAGCAGTTACAATACGGGTCTTCTGCGTTCACCCCTCCACTTT
CDR3: CASSYNTGLLRSPLHF
V: TRBV6-5
J: TRBJ1-6
size: NA
D: NA

DNA: TGTGCCAGCAGCTTACCGAGGTATCGGGACAGTAACTATGGCTACACCTTC
CDR3: CASSLPRYRDSNYGYTF
V: TRBV7-9
J: TRBJ1-2
size: NA
D: TRBD1

DNA: TGCAGCGTTGACGGCAGCGGGTTACAGGACTATGGCTACACCTTC
CDR3: CSVDGSGLQDYGYTF
V: TRBV29-1
J: TRBJ1-2
size: NA
D: NA

DNA: TGTGCCAGTAGTGGTGACAGGGTAGTTAGTGGCTACACCTTC
CDR3: CASSGDRVVSGYTF
V: TRBV19
J: TRBJ1-2
size: NA
D: TRBD1

DNA: TGTGCCAGCAGGGAGCGACAGGGAGCCGTTAATGAAAAACTGTTTTTT
CDR3: CASRERQGAVNEKLFF
V: TRBV28
J: TRBJ1-4
size: NA
D: TRBD1

DNA: TGTGCCAGCAGTTTTTCCGACAGGCCTGAAGCTTTCTTT
CDR3: CASSFSDRPEAFF
V: TRBV28
J: TRBJ1-1
size: NA
D: NA

DNA: TGCGCCAGCAGCTTGGCCCTAGGGGGTACCACTGAAGCTTTCTTT
CDR3: CASSLALGGTTEAFF
V: TRBV5-1
J: TRBJ1-1
size: NA
D: NA

DNA: TGTGCCAGCAGCTCTGGGGAGGGTAACACTGAAGCTTTCTTT
CDR3: CASSSGEGNTEAFF
V: TRBV7-8
J: TRBJ1-1
size: once
D: NA

DNA: TGTGCCATCAGTGAGTACGACAGACTCACCGGGGAGCTGTTTTTT
CDR3: CAISEYDRLTGELFF
V: TRBV10-3
J: TRBJ2-2
size: NA
D: NA

DNA: TGTGCCAGCAGCACCGACAGGCCCCCCTACGAGCAGTACTTC
CDR3: CASSTDRPPYEQYF
V: TRBV5-5
J: TRBJ2-7
size: few
D: NA

DNA: TGTGCCAGCAGCTCCTGGGGACAGGGGAAAAATGAGCAGTTCTTC
CDR3: CASSSWGQGKNEQFF
V: TRBV11-2
J: TRBJ2-1
size: NA
D: TRBD1

DNA: TGTGCCAGCTCCGGGGGACCTAATGAAAAACTGTTTTTT
CDR3: CASSGGPNEKLFF
V: TRBV18
J: TRBJ1-4
size: few
D: NA

DNA: TGTGCCAGCAGTCGGGCGGCGGGAATGGGGTTTAATAACTATGGCTACACCTTC
CDR3: CASSRAAGMGFNNYGYTF
V: TRBV6-6
J: TRBJ1-2
size: NA
D: NA

DNA: TGTGCCAGCAGCTTCGCACTAGCGGGACTCACAGATACGCAGTATTTT
CDR3: CASSFALAGLTDTQYF
V: TRBV7-9
J: TRBJ2-3
size: once
D: TRBD2

DNA: TGCGCCAGCAGCCCCGAGGGCGAGCGGGGAAAAGAGACCCAGTACTTC
CDR3: CASSPEGERGKETQYF
V: TRBV5-1
J: TRBJ2-5
size: once
D: TRBD2